This T cell receptor (beta chain) was identified during a study of OX40 agonist ivuxolimab in advanced cancers. Using immunoSEQ multiplex PCR, the repertoire was profiled, and TCRdb retains in-frame clones only, with some absent. The sample gives under 75,000 clones, around 90% of which show up once; approximately 25% is in the top ten. Per germline, CDR1 PRHDT and CDR2 FYEKMQ (reference sequence). Trimming at V came to 11 bases and at J to 5 bases, leaving 9 bases not matched to a gene. This CDR3 comprises 14 residues. Enrollment shut out patients with autoimmune disease history or systemic immunosuppression.

The gene calls are TRBV13 and TRBJ2-1; TRBD2 aligns across 10 bases. The receptor was isolated from an adult with an advanced solid tumor such as melanoma, head and neck, liver or kidney cancer. This sample comprised CD4+ or CD8+ T cells sorted from blood, obtained in a trial of the OX40 agonist ivuxolimab. The CDR3 DNA reads as TGTGCCGGCTCAAGCGGGAGGGAGAACAATGAGCAGTTCTTC. It is translated as CAGSSGRENNEQFF.